A single sample is the source of the 10 T cell receptor beta chains below, sequenced in a study of shared clonotypes between healthy human individuals. Produced via immunoSEQ multiplex PCR; TCRdb's table is partial and in-frame only. Of some 2,500,000 clones in the sample, approximately 90% were seen once. The sample taken for sequencing was naive CD4+ T cells from PBMCs. Noted subset: CD45RA+ positively selected. These receptors came from a man between 18 and 35 years old in good health. Some clones in this sample may be carry-over from other donors' samples.

This chain connects TRBV15 to TRBJ2-5; a weak D match, TRBD2 (6 bases). V was shortened by 3 bases and J by 9 bases, with 14 bases between the two germline ends. CDR3 length: 13 residues. Germline V gives CDR1 LNHNV, CDR2 YYDKDF (reference sequence). The CDR3 reads CATSRGPWGAQYF. The CDR3, as DNA: TGTGCCACCAGCAGGGGACCGTGGGGGGCCCAGTACTTC.

Note on this clone: Other DNA sequences in this sample translate to the same CDR3. The rearrangement joins TRBV11-3 to TRBJ1-1, with no clear D. CDR3 length: 13 amino acids. V lost 4 bases and J 0 bases, leaving 6 bases between the germline ends. Germline CDR1 SGHNT, CDR2 YENEEA. This CDR3 reads CASSSEMNTEAFF. The CDR3 DNA is TGTGCCAGCAGCTCGGAAATGAACACTGAAGCTTTCTTT.

The J gene is TRBJ2-5, the V gene TRBV5-6, with D possibly being TRBD2 (6 bases). The CDR3 totals 14 residues. Germline V gene data show CDR1 as SGHDT and CDR2 as YYEEEE. The V and J ends lost 1 base and 7 bases respectively, with 14 bases between them. The CDR3 sequence is CASSLTGQGGTQYF. CDR3 sequence (DNA): TGTGCCAGCAGCTTGACCGGCCAGGGAGGGACCCAGTACTTC. Looking up the rest from reference TRBV5-6 and TRBJ2-5 gives the full variable domain: DAGVTQSPTHLIKTRGQQVTLRCSPKSGHDTVSWYQQALGQGPQFIFQYYEEEERQRGNFPDRFSGHQFPNYSSELNVNALLLGDSALYLCASSLTGQGGTQYFGPGTRLLVL.

The chain joins TRBV28 to TRBJ1-1; D call uncertain. The CDR3 totals 13 residues. CDR1 and CDR2 (germline): MDHEN, SYDVKM. Trimming took 5 bases from V and 4 from J, leaving 11 bases between them. CDR3 in amino acids: CASSDSRSTEAFF. The DNA of the CDR3 is TGTGCCAGCAGTGACTCCCGGAGCACTGAAGCTTTCTTT.

The chain uses TRBV5-4 and TRBJ2-1; 9 bases agree with TRBD2. The CDR3 has 16 residues. V was clipped by 0 bases and J by 1 base; unmatched bases: 2. The V gene's germline CDR1 is SGHNT and CDR2 YYREEE (reference sequence). CDR3 loop: CASSLGREGSYNEQFF. The CDR3 coding sequence is TGTGCCAGCAGCTTGGGGCGGGAGGGGTCCTACAATGAGCAGTTCTTC.

The CDR3 here is CASSVGARAGGETQYF. The CDR3 DNA follows: TGTGCCAGCAGCGTAGGGGCCCGGGCAGGGGGAGAGACCCAGTACTTC. This chain connects TRBV9 to TRBJ2-5, with TRBD1 identical over 7 bases. Germline V lookup: CDR1 SGDLS, CDR2 YYNGEE. The trim removed 0 bases at V and 4 bases at J, leaving 9 bases unmatched. The CDR3 has 16 residues.

The chain recombines TRBV5-1 with TRBJ2-1; D unresolved. V lost 3 bases and J 8 bases, leaving 15 bases between the germline ends. The CDR3 totals 14 residues. In germline, CDR1 is SGHRS, CDR2 YFSETQ. This CDR3 is CASSSEWPQDEQFF. Here the CDR3 DNA reads TGCGCCAGCAGCTCAGAGTGGCCTCAAGATGAGCAGTTCTTC.

This chain joins TRBV10-3 and TRBJ2-4; no reliable D call. V shed 0 bases and J shed 1 base, with 7 bases lying between them. Germline assignment: CDR1 ENHRY and CDR2 SYGVKD. CDR3 size: 15 residues. CDR3 region: CAISESRAAKNIQYF. The CDR3 region has the DNA TGTGCCATCAGTGAGTCGCGAGCGGCCAAAAACATTCAGTACTTC.

CDR3 sequence reads: CATPGGQGDYGYTF. CDR3 DNA sequence: TGTGCCACCCCGGGCGGGCAAGGAGACTATGGCTACACCTTC. The chain combines TRBV10-3 with TRBJ1-2; D gene ambiguous. The ends were cut back, 10 bases at V and 3 bases at J, with 18 bases in the middle. The CDR3 runs 14 residues. CDR1 and CDR2 (germline): ENHRY, SYGVKD.

The V and J genes are TRBV5-1 and TRBJ1-2; 7 nucleotides match TRBD1. The CDR3 is 16 residues long. V lost 4 bases and J lost 4; bases outside the gene matches: 13. Germline CDR1 reads SGHRS; CDR2 reads YFSETQ. CDR3 in amino acids: CASSVDWTGSTYGYTF. The CDR3 nucleotides are TGCGCCAGCAGCGTGGACTGGACAGGCTCAACCTATGGCTACACCTTC.